The sequence of this TCR beta chain was determined in a study of blood T cell repertoires in COVID-19. CDR3 length equals 14 residues. V dropped 6 bases and J dropped 3; count of bases not matched to a gene: 6. CDR1 is ENHRY and CDR2 is SYGVKD in the germline V gene. Using immunoSEQ multiplex PCR, the repertoire was profiled, and TCRdb retains in-frame clones only, with some absent. The sample yields about 74,000 clones, 85% to 90% seen once. The rearrangement uses TRBV10-3 and TRBJ2-7; 9 bases align to TRBD2. The sequence was obtained from a woman older than 75 with active or convalescent COVID-19. The sequenced sample was peripheral blood. This CDR3 is CAIRPGTSSYEQYF. The CDR3 DNA is TGTGCCATCAGGCCGGGGACTAGCAGCTACGAGCAGTACTTC.